The T cell receptor (beta chain) under discussion was sequenced for a study of beta chain features in type 1 diabetes. Turning to the study itself: Investigators examined some 110,000,000 sorted cells across all samples.

Study findings and constraints: People with Type 1 diabetes carried modestly yet significantly shorter TCRB CDR3s in all four CD4+ subsets. In type 1 diabetes patients, VDJ junctions had fewer insertions; deletions at these junctions were more frequent.

Staining for CD45RO/CCR7/CD25/CD127/CD95/CD27 allowed sorting of CD4+ naive, central memory, regulatory and stem cell-like memory cells. Between the trimmed V and J ends, which lost 3 bases and 2 bases, there was a span of 7 bases. The germline V gene has CDR1 SGHDN and CDR2 FVKESK. This CDR3 has 13 amino acids. This clone was seen ten or more times. What it binds is unknown. Other DNA sequences in this sample translate to the same CDR3. Expressed TCRB transcripts were sequenced because the isolated RNA had all been reverse transcribed beforehand. This table comes from immunoSEQ multiplex PCR, and its TCRdb copy is limited to in-frame clones, with some not included. Of about 290,000 clones in the sample, under 8.5% were seen once.

The clonotype originates from a woman aged 18-29 years in good health. Sequencing input: central memory CD4+ T cells from blood. The chain is built from TRBV14 and TRBJ1-2; D call uncertain. CDR3 sequence: CASSQGGNYGYTF. The CDR3 region has the DNA TGTGCCAGCAGCCAGGGAGGGAACTATGGCTACACCTTC.